The clone carrying this T cell receptor (beta chain) occurred a few times. No antigen is known for it. These data come from a study of molecular identifiers for immune sequencing clone quantification. Study results and caveats: Effector cells kept over 98% of their molecules in clones above 20 RNA copies, while naive cells kept under 1% there.

TCRdb recomputed calls from the PCR reads with MiXCR, one row per CDR3 protein. The sample yields 400,000 to 600,000 distinct CDR3 sequences, 20% to 25% seen once. Deletions cut 3 bases from V and 3 bases from J, with 15 bases between. This CDR3 contains 17 residues. Per germline, CDR1 MDHEN and CDR2 SYDVKM. The chain has TRBV28 and TRBJ1-6; D remains unclear. Specimen: naive CD8+ T cells from blood, with Jurkat cell RNA spiked in. Subset of the sample: FACS-sorted CD8+CD4-CCR7+CD45RA+ naive T cells. The sequence was collected from a human donor in good health. Some libraries in this study had Jurkat cell RNA spiked in. The CDR3 DNA sequence: TGTGCCAGCAGTTTTAGGGCAGGATCTTACTATAATTCACCCCTCCACTTT. This gives the protein CASSFRAGSYYNSPLHF.